These 15 T cell receptor beta chains share one sample of origin, sequenced in a study of T-cell reconstitution after alpha-beta-depleted transplantation in children. Preparation of the TCRbeta library was carried out with unique molecular identifiers. TCRdb processed the PCR reads anew with MiXCR; each CDR3 protein has one entry. The sample yields approximately 110,000 distinct CDR3 sequences, 20% to 25% seen once. The specimen was PBMCs, mostly from graft donor cells, collected 180 days after TCRalphabeta/CD19-depleted stem cell transplant. The receptors come from a male patient between 2 and 10 years old who had a stem cell transplant for chronic granulomatous disease, so the T cells may come from the graft donor.

Ten or more counts support this clonotype. The V gene is TRBV12-3 or TRBV12-4, the J gene TRBJ2-1; 14 bases map to TRBD2. This CDR3 contains 15 residues. V lost 7 bases, J lost 9 bases, and 8 bases stayed unmatched. The CDR3 DNA sequence: TGTGCCAGCATTAAAGGACTAGCGGGAGGCGGTGAGCAGTTCTTC. This sequence encodes CASIKGLAGGGEQFF.

The sample holds many counts of this clonotype. The J gene is TRBJ2-7, the V gene TRBV7-2; D is unclear. The CDR3 has 14 residues. V lost 4 bases to trimming and J lost 3 bases, with 13 bases between them. CDR1 and CDR2 from the germline V gene are SGHTA and FQGNSA. CDR3 sequence reads: CASSSPGVGYEQYF. In DNA, the CDR3 is TGTGCCAGCAGCTCACCGGGCGTCGGCTACGAGCAGTACTTC.

This clonotype was observed at least ten times. The chain is built from TRBV5-1 and TRBJ2-1; D gene unclear. Germline V CDR1 and CDR2: SGHRS, YFSETQ. V gave up 4 bases and J gave up 5 bases, with 13 bases separating them. This CDR3 comprises 14 residues. The chain's CDR3 is CASSPAARNNEQFF. The CDR3 nucleotides read TGCGCCAGCAGCCCGGCAGCACGCAACAATGAGCAGTTCTTC.

The chain joins TRBV12-3 or TRBV12-4 to TRBJ2-7; possible D gene TRBD1, 6 bases. The CDR3 length is 13 residues. V lost 6 bases to trimming and J lost 2 bases, with 11 bases between them. CDR3 DNA sequence: TGTGCCAGCAGGCCCGGACAGACCTACGAGCAGTACTTC. Amino acid sequence: CASRPGQTYEQYF.

The gene calls are TRBV5-1 and TRBJ2-3, with 8 positions matching TRBD1. Per the germline V gene, CDR1 is SGHRS and CDR2 is YFSETQ. The V segment lost 0 bases and the J segment 4 bases; nucleotides outside the gene matches: 7. The CDR3 consists of 16 residues. This CDR3 is CASSLAAGQGADTQYF. DNA of the CDR3: TGCGCCAGCAGCTTGGCAGCTGGACAGGGTGCAGATACGCAGTATTTT.

J is TRBJ2-5 and V is TRBV5-1; tentatively, D is TRBD1 (6 bases). The CDR3 consists of 15 residues. V lost 1 base and J 2 bases, leaving 12 bases between the germline ends. The germline V gene encodes CDR1 SGHRS and CDR2 YFSETQ. For the CDR3, the DNA is TGCGCCAGCAGCTTGAGCCCCGGGACACAAGAGACCCAGTACTTC. Its translation: CASSLSPGTQETQYF.

This clonotype occurred many times. At one boundary the junction diverges from the germline segment, which might be a read error. This chain connects TRBV11-2 to TRBJ1-2, with 8 bases that match TRBD1. This CDR3 spans 15 amino acids. CDR1 and CDR2 from the germline V gene are SGHAT and FQNNGV. As DNA, the CDR3 is TGTGCCAGCAGCGTAGACAGGGGACTCCTCTATGGCTACACCTTC. Its protein is CASSVDRGLLYGYTF.

This clonotype was seen a handful of times. The V gene is TRBV11-3, the J gene TRBJ1-1; TRBD1 matches at 10 bases. The trim removed 5 bases at V and 11 bases at J, leaving 8 bases unmatched. Per germline, CDR1 SGHNT and CDR2 YENEEA. The CDR3 extends over 13 amino acids. DNA of the CDR3: TGTGCCAGCAGCCGCCCGGGACAGGGGACGGCTTTCTTT. Its protein product is CASSRPGQGTAFF. Using reference TRBV11-3 and TRBJ1-1 for the parts outside the CDR3, the full variable domain is EAGVVQSPRYKIIEKKQPVAFWCNPISGHNTLYWYLQNLGQGPELLIRYENEEAVDDSQLPKDRFSAERLKGVDSTLKIQPAELGDSAVYLCASSRPGQGTAFFGQGTRLTVV.

This chain links TRBV20-1 with TRBJ2-7, with D possibly being TRBD1 or TRBD2 (6 bases each). Germline V CDR1 and CDR2: DFQATT, SNEGSKA (reference sequence). V gave up 6 bases and J gave up 3 bases, with 15 bases separating them. There are 13 residues in the CDR3. The CDR3 nucleotides read TGCAGTGCGACACAGGGACTGTTCTACGAGCAGTACTTC. It specifies CSATQGLFYEQYF.

This clonotype was counted many times. The chain carries TRBV5-1 and TRBJ2-3; D is unclear. V was cut by 0 bases and J by 3 bases, with 11 bases left in between. CDR1 is SGHRS, CDR2 YFSETQ, per germline. This CDR3 contains 15 residues. CDR3 sequence (DNA): TGCGCCAGCAGCTTGGCTGGCAAACCGACAGATACGCAGTATTTT. Translating gives CASSLAGKPTDTQYF.

V is TRBV28 and J is TRBJ2-1; maybe TRBD1 (6 bases). Trimming stripped 10 bases from V and 6 bases from J, with 25 bases between. In germline, CDR1 is MDHEN, CDR2 SYDVKM. This CDR3 has 16 amino acids. The CDR3 DNA sequence: TGTGCCATCGCGAGGGCGGACAGATTAGAGGGCAATGAGCAGTTCTTC. Residues: CAIARADRLEGNEQFF.

The chain links TRBV7-9 to TRBJ2-7; no firm D call. The CDR3 spans 12 residues. Germline CDR1 is SEHNR and CDR2 is FQNEAQ (reference sequence). Between the trimmed V and J ends, which lost 5 bases and 5 bases, there was a span of 10 bases. CDR3 residues: CASSNRTHEQYF. The CDR3 DNA sequence: TGTGCCAGCAGCAATCGCACGCACGAGCAGTACTTC.

This clonotype was counted at least ten times. The chain couples TRBV29-1 to TRBJ2-4; D gene uncertain. CDR1 SQVTM and CDR2 ANQGSEA come from the germline V gene. There are 13 residues in the CDR3. The germline V and J ends were trimmed by 4 bases and 7 bases, with 14 bases remaining between them. In nucleotides, the CDR3 is TGCAGCGTTGGCGGAATTGAGAGGAACATTCAGTACTTC. Translated: CSVGGIERNIQYF.

In its sample, this clonotype was seen a few times. The rearrangement links TRBV20-1 to TRBJ2-2; 9 positions match TRBD1. Trimming cost V 4 bases and J 6 bases; bases outside gene matches: 9. CDR3 length equals 15 residues. Germline assignment: CDR1 DFQATT and CDR2 SNEGSKA (reference sequence). CDR3 coding DNA: TGCAGTGCTACCGGACAGGGGTGGGTCGCCGGGGAGCTGTTTTTT. It encodes CSATGQGWVAGELFF.

This clonotype has a count of ten or more. This chain uses TRBV5-5 with TRBJ2-7; no definite D call. CDR1 SGHKS and CDR2 YYEKEE come from the germline V gene (reference sequence). V lost 5 bases to trimming and J lost 0 bases, with 9 bases between them. The CDR3 loop spans 13 amino acids. The CDR3: CASRQPFSYEQYF. CDR3 DNA: TGTGCCAGCAGACAGCCCTTCTCCTACGAGCAGTACTTC.